A selection of T cell receptor beta chains follows, all from one sample in a study of blood T cell repertoires in COVID-19. Method: immunoSEQ multiplex PCR; TCRdb's copy keeps in-frame clones and lacks some. The table lists roughly 300,000 clones, around 87% of them singletons. Sequencing was done on a sample of PBMCs or T cells enriched from blood (not recorded which). These receptor sequences come from a woman aged 30 to 39 who had recovered from COVID-19. Each CDR3 is given with its conserved first and last residue. The order of the fields is clone size, CDR3 length, J gene, V gene, D gene, CDR3 protein, CDR3 DNA. D genes are given only for firm matches. The listing skips clone size in some rows; elsewhere it reads once, few, many or a size class.

>.|15|TRBJ1-1|TRBV6-5|.
CASSYGWRSNTEAFF
TGTGCCAGCAGCTACGGTTGGAGGTCGAACACTGAAGCTTTCTTT
>.|13|TRBJ2-3|TRBV7-7|.
CASSLRLTDTQYF
TGTGCCAGCAGCCTCCGACTCACAGATACGCAGTATTTT
>.|13|TRBJ1-4|TRBV28|TRBD1
CASGGQAYEKLFF
TGTGCCAGCGGCGGACAGGCCTATGAAAAACTGTTTTTT
>.|16|TRBJ1-4|TRBV4-1|.
CASSQPSRESNEKLFF
TGCGCCAGCAGCCAACCAAGCAGGGAATCTAATGAAAAACTGTTTTTT
>few|15|TRBJ2-7|TRBV11-3|TRBD1
CASSPGTGWSYEQYF
TGTGCCAGCAGCCCAGGGACAGGTTGGTCCTACGAGCAGTACTTC
>.|17|TRBJ2-6|TRBV25-1|.
CASSDPQGLSGANVLTF
TGTGCCAGCAGTGATCCCCAGGGCCTATCTGGGGCCAACGTCCTGACTTTC
>.|14|TRBJ1-3|TRBV7-9|.
CASSLQAFGNTIYF
TGTGCCAGCAGCTTACAGGCGTTTGGAAACACCATATATTTT
>.|14|TRBJ2-7|TRBV10-3|.
CAISGPRKRHEQYF
TGTGCCATCAGTGGCCCCAGGAAGAGACACGAGCAGTACTTC
>few|16|TRBJ2-7|TRBV2|.
CASRGSRRAGPQEQYF
TGTGCCAGCAGGGGGAGCAGACGAGCTGGCCCTCAAGAGCAGTACTTC
>.|14|TRBJ1-5|TRBV9|.
CASGTGDSNQPQHF
TGTGCCAGCGGAACGGGGGATAGCAATCAGCCCCAGCATTTT
>.|16|TRBJ2-2|TRBV27|.
CASSLSTWPSAGELFF
TGTGCCAGCAGTTTATCCACCTGGCCCAGCGCCGGGGAGCTGTTTTTT
>once|16|TRBJ2-1|TRBV3-1/TRBV3-2|TRBD2
CASSQPTSGGMGEQFF
TGTGCCAGCAGCCAACCAACTAGCGGGGGGATGGGTGAGCAGTTCTTC
>.|15|TRBJ1-2|TRBV5-1|TRBD1
CASSPQGQGSYGYTF
TGCGCCAGCAGCCCTCAGGGACAGGGGAGCTATGGCTACACCTTC
>.|16|TRBJ1-6|TRBV4-3|.
CASSQGDNFYNSPLHF
TGCGCCAGCAGCCAAGGTGACAACTTTTATAATTCACCCCTCCACTTT
>.|14|TRBJ2-1|TRBV19|TRBD2
CASSLRGGGGEQFF
TGTGCCAGTAGTCTGCGGGGGGGCGGTGGTGAGCAGTTCTTC
>.|19|TRBJ1-5|TRBV3-1/TRBV3-2|TRBD1
CASSQGWDSYRSGNQPQHF
TGTGCCAGCAGCCAAGGCTGGGACAGTTACAGGAGTGGCAATCAGCCCCAGCATTTT